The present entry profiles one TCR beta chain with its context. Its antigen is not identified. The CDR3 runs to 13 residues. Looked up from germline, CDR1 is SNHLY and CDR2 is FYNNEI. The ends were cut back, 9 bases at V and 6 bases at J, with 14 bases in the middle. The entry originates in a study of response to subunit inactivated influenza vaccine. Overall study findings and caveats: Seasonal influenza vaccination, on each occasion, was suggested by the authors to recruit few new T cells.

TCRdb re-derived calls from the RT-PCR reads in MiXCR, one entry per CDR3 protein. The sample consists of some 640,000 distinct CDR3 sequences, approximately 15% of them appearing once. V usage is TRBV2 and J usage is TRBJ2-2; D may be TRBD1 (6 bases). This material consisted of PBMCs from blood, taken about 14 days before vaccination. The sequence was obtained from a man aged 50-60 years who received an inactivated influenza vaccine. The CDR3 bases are TGTGCCAGTAGACAGGTGATAGCCGGGGAGCTGTTTTTT. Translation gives CASRQVIAGELFF.